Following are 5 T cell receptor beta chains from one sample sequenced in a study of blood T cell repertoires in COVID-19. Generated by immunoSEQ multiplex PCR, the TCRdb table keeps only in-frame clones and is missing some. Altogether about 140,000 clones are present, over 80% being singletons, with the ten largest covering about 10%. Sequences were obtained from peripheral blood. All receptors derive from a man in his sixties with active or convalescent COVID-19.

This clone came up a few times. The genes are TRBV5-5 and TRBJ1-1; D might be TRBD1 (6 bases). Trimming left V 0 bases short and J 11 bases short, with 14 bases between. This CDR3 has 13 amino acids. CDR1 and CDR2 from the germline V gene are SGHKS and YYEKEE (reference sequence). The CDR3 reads CASSLEWGPEAFF. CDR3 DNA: TGTGCCAGCAGCTTGGAATGGGGGCCGGAGGCTTTCTTT.

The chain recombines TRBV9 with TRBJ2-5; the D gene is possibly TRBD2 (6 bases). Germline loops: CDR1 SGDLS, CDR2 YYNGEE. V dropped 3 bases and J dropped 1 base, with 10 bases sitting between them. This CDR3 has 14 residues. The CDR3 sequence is CASSAREFQETQYF. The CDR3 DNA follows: TGTGCCAGCAGCGCCCGGGAGTTCCAAGAGACCCAGTACTTC.

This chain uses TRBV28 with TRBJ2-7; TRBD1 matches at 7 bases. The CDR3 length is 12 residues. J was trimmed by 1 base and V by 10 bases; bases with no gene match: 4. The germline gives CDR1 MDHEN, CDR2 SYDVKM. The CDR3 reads CATLGQSYEQYF. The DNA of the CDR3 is TGTGCCACCCTGGGACAGTCCTACGAGCAGTACTTC.

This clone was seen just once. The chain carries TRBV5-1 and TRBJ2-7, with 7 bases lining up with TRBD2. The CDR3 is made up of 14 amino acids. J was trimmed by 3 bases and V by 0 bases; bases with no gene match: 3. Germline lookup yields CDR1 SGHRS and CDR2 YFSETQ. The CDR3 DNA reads TGCGCCAGCAGCTTGGCCTCTAGCGGCTACGAGCAGTACTTC. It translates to CASSLASSGYEQYF.

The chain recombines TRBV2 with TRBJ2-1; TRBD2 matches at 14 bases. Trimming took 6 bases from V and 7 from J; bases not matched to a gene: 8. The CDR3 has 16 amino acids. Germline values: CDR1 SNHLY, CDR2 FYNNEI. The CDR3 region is CASRAGTSGSGNEQFF. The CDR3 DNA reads TGTGCCAGCAGGGCCGGGACTAGCGGGAGTGGTAATGAGCAGTTCTTC.